Following are 20 T cell receptor beta chains from one sample sequenced in a study of cytomegalovirus exposure and HLA in healthy donors. Vbeta (60) and Jbeta (13) primers were used in the PCR. This table comes from immunoSEQ multiplex PCR, and its TCRdb copy is limited to in-frame clones, with some not included. The sample includes 130,000 to 150,000 clones, around 77% of them seen just once. Specimen: PBMCs. Receptors were obtained from a woman aged 40 to 49 in good health and CMV-seropositive.

This chain connects TRBV5-6 to TRBJ1-2; D is unclear. V dropped 3 bases and J dropped 4 bases, with 10 bases sitting between them. The germline V gene has CDR1 SGHDT and CDR2 YYEEEE. The CDR3 spans 13 residues. CDR3 protein: CASSSIDTYGYTF. CDR3 coding DNA: TGTGCCAGCAGCTCAATTGACACCTATGGCTACACCTTC.

The V gene is TRBV6-1, the J gene TRBJ2-2, with 8 nucleotides matching TRBD1. CDR3 length equals 16 residues. From germline, CDR1 is MNHNS and CDR2 SASEGT. Losses at the gene ends were 3 bases for V and 2 bases for J; bases not matched to a gene: 5. The CDR3 bases are TGTGCCAGCAGTGACAGGGGGCGATTCAACACCGGGGAGCTGTTTTTT. It yields the protein CASSDRGRFNTGELFF.

The V call is TRBV7-9, the J call TRBJ2-7, with a weak D call TRBD2 (5 bases). V was trimmed by 5 bases and J by 3 bases, leaving 20 bases between them. CDR3 length equals 16 residues. CDR1 and CDR2 (germline): SEHNR, FQNEAQ (reference sequence). The CDR3: CASSPGLLLGYYEQYF. CDR3 in DNA: TGTGCCAGCAGCCCCGGACTGCTGCTCGGCTACTACGAGCAGTACTTC.

The chain uses TRBV9 and TRBJ1-2, with a tentative D call TRBD1 (6 bases). The CDR3 is made up of 15 amino acids. The germline CDR1 and CDR2 sequences are SGDLS and YYNGEE. V gave up 3 bases and J gave up 5 bases, with 17 bases separating them. CDR3 sequence reads: CASSAIGGAGYGYTF. The CDR3 coding sequence is TGTGCCAGCAGCGCCATAGGGGGGGCGGGATATGGCTACACCTTC.

The chain recombines TRBV6-5 with TRBJ1-4; D possibly corresponds to TRBD1 (6 bases). V was trimmed by 0 bases and J by 2 bases, leaving 10 bases between them. Germline V CDR1 and CDR2: MNHEY, SVGAGI. This CDR3 region has 16 residues. The CDR3, as DNA: TGTGCCAGCAGTTACTCCTTCCAGGGGACTAATGAAAAACTGTTTTTT. Its protein is CASSYSFQGTNEKLFF.

This clone was observed a handful of times. The gene calls are TRBV6-5 and TRBJ1-4, with a weak D call TRBD1 (6 bases). V shed 5 bases and J shed 8 bases, with 12 bases lying between them. The CDR3 length is 13 residues. Germline V gene lookup returns CDR1 MNHEY and CDR2 SVGAGI. The CDR3 region has the DNA TGTGCCAGCAGTAAACAGGGACCCGAAAAACTGTTTTTT. Protein: CASSKQGPEKLFF.

Written as DNA, the CDR3 is TGTGCCAGCAGCTTAGAGGAGGGGACACCCCTCCACTTT. Amino acid sequence: CASSLEEGTPLHF. The J gene is TRBJ1-6, the V gene TRBV7-9; possibly TRBD1 for D (5 bases). V shed 1 base and J shed 11 bases, with 9 bases lying between them. The CDR3 is 13 residues long. Germline CDR1 is SEHNR and CDR2 is FQNEAQ (reference sequence).

The chain couples TRBV9 to TRBJ1-3, with a possible D match to TRBD1 (5 bases). The germline V gene encodes CDR1 SGDLS and CDR2 YYNGEE. This CDR3 has 15 amino acids. Trimming left V 3 bases short and J 2 bases short, with 12 bases between. Here the CDR3 reads CASSGGSGTGNTIYF. In DNA form, the CDR3 reads TGTGCCAGCAGCGGGGGCTCCGGCACTGGAAACACCATATATTTT.

The chain recombines TRBV9 with TRBJ1-2; weak D call: TRBD1 (6 bases). CDR3 size: 15 residues. Trimming took 2 bases from V and 2 from J, leaving 13 bases between them. Germline CDR1 is SGDLS and CDR2 is YYNGEE. The CDR3 nucleotides read TGTGCCAGCAGCGTTCACTCGACAGGCAACTATGGCTACACCTTC. Translating gives CASSVHSTGNYGYTF.

The chain has TRBV7-7 and TRBJ2-7; 10 bases align to TRBD1. Germline loops: CDR1 SSHAT, CDR2 FNYEAQ (reference sequence). Trimming cost V 5 bases and J 1 base; bases outside gene matches: 5. This CDR3 has 15 amino acids. The CDR3 coding sequence is TGTGCCAGCAGCCCCGGACAGGGGGTTTCCTACGAGCAGTACTTC. Translating it yields CASSPGQGVSYEQYF.

The J gene is TRBJ2-3, the V gene TRBV5-4; maybe TRBD1 (5 bases). The CDR3 contains 15 residues. V lost 0 bases and J 5 bases, leaving 13 bases between the germline ends. The germline gives CDR1 SGHNT, CDR2 YYREEE (reference sequence). The chain's CDR3 is CASSLAARVGDTQYF. In nucleotides, the CDR3 is TGTGCCAGCAGCTTGGCCGCCAGGGTAGGAGATACGCAGTATTTT.

V gene TRBV10-3 combines with J gene TRBJ2-1; 9 bases are shared with TRBD2. Germline V gene sequence: CDR1 ENHRY, CDR2 SYGVKD. This CDR3 contains 13 residues. Trimming at V came to 8 bases and at J to 6 bases, leaving 5 bases not matched to a gene. CDR3 amino acids: CAIGSGGTNEQFF. CDR3 in DNA: TGTGCCATCGGGAGCGGGGGGACCAATGAGCAGTTCTTC.

J is TRBJ1-4 and V is TRBV19; tentative D call: TRBD1 (6 bases). The CDR3 is 15 residues long. The germline V and J ends were trimmed by 5 bases and 3 bases, with 13 bases remaining between them. Germline V CDR1 and CDR2: LNHDA, SQIVND (reference sequence). Written as DNA, the CDR3 is TGTGCCAGTAGTCCACGGACAGACCCTAATGAAAAACTGTTTTTT. It codes for CASSPRTDPNEKLFF.

Notes on this clone: The junction does not match germline at one end; this may be a read error. This chain links TRBV7-9 with TRBJ1-2; possibly TRBD1 for D (6 bases). CDR3 length: 12 amino acids. From germline, CDR1 is SEHNR and CDR2 FQNEAQ (reference sequence). The CDR3 reads CSSSEQGYGYTF. Written as DNA, the CDR3 is TGTTCCAGCAGCGAACAGGGTTATGGCTACACCTTC.

The sample holds a few counts of this clone. The chain carries TRBV2 and TRBJ1-4; 10 bases line up with TRBD1. This CDR3 region has 19 residues. Germline CDR1 and CDR2: SNHLY and FYNNEI. Trimming removed 6 bases from V and 2 bases from J; junction bases left unmatched: 15. The CDR3 DNA is TGTGCCAGCAGCTACCCGCGGGACAGGGGTGGTGGCACTAATGAAAAACTGTTTTTT. Its translation: CASSYPRDRGGGTNEKLFF.

In this sample, this clone turned up a few times. The CDR3 region is CASSWTGGEGTEAFF. CDR3 coding DNA: TGCGCCAGCAGCTGGACAGGGGGAGAAGGGACTGAAGCTTTCTTT. The chain employs TRBV5-1 and TRBJ1-1; 10 bases line up with TRBD1. The CDR3 sequence is 15 residues long. Germline lookup yields CDR1 SGHRS and CDR2 YFSETQ. Trimming removed 3 bases from V and 5 bases from J; junction bases left unmatched: 7.

CDR3 bases: TGTGCCAGCAGCCTACAGGGGGCATTAGGCTACACCTTC. It encodes CASSLQGALGYTF. J is TRBJ1-2 and V is TRBV2; 9 bases fit TRBD1. The CDR3 loop spans 13 amino acids. Germline V gives CDR1 SNHLY, CDR2 FYNNEI. With V trimmed by 6 bases and J by 8 bases, 7 bases remained unmatched.

This clone was counted between two and nine times. This chain joins TRBV19 and TRBJ2-5; weak D call: TRBD2 (6 bases). Germline CDR1 is LNHDA and CDR2 is SQIVND (reference sequence). The germline V and J ends were trimmed by 3 bases and 5 bases, with 16 bases remaining between them. The CDR3 has 15 amino acids. CDR3 bases: TGTGCCAGTAGTATCGTACGCGGGACTGTCGAGACCCAGTACTTC. This sequence encodes CASSIVRGTVETQYF.

This chain links TRBV5-1 with TRBJ2-1; possible D gene TRBD2, 5 bases. There are 14 residues in the CDR3. Germline V lookup: CDR1 SGHRS, CDR2 YFSETQ. V was pared by 1 base and J by 9 bases, with 14 bases between. The CDR3 loop is CASSLRADGGEQFF. As DNA, the CDR3 is TGCGCCAGCAGCTTGAGGGCAGACGGAGGTGAGCAGTTCTTC.

The chain is built from TRBV5-1 and TRBJ2-4; 7 bases match TRBD2. The V segment lost 3 bases and the J segment 3 bases; nucleotides outside the gene matches: 3. Germline V gene data show CDR1 as SGHRS and CDR2 as YFSETQ. The length of the CDR3 is 14 residues. The CDR3 spells CASSWSGDKNIQYF. The CDR3 DNA reads as TGCGCCAGCAGCTGGAGCGGGGACAAAAACATTCAGTACTTC.